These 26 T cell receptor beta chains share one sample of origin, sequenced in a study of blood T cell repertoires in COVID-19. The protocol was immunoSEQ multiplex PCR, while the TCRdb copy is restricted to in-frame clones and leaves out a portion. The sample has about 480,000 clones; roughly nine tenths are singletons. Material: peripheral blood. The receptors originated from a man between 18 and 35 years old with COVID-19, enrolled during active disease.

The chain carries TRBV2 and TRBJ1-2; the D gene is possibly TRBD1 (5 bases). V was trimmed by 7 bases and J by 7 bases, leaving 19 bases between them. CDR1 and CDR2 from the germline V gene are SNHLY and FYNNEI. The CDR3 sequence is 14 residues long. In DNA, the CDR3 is TGTGCCAGCATCGAGACCGAATCCGACAGTGGCTACACCTTC. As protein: CASIETESDSGYTF. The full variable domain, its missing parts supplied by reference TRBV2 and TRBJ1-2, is EPEVTQTPSHQVTQMGQEVILRCVPISNHLYFYWYRQILGQKVEFLVSFYNNEISEKSEIFDDQFSVERPDGSNFTLKIRSTKLEDSAMYFCASIETESDSGYTFGSGTRLTVV.

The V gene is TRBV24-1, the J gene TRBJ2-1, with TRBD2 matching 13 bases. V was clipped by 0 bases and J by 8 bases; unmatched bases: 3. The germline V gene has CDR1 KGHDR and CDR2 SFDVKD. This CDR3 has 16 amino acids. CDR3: CATSDLRTSGSHEQFF. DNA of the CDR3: TGTGCCACCAGTGATTTGAGGACTAGCGGGAGTCATGAGCAGTTCTTC.

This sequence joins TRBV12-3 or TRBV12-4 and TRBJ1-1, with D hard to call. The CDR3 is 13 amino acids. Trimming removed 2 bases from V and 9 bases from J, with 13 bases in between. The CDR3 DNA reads TGTGCCAGCAGTTTAAAGAGGAGCTTACAAGCTTTCTTT. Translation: CASSLKRSLQAFF.

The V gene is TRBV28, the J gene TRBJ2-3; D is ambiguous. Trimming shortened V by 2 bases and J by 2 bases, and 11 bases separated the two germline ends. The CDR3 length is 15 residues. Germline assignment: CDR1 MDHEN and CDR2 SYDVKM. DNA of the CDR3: TGTGCCAGCAGTTTACCCAGCGCCTACACAGATACGCAGTATTTT. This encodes CASSLPSAYTDTQYF.

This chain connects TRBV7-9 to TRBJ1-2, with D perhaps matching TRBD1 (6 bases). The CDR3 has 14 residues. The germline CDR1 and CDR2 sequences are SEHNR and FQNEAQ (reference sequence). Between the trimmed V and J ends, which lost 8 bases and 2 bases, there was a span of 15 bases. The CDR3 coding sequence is TGTGCCAGCGGGAAGGGGGAATACAACTATGGCTACACCTTC. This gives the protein CASGKGEYNYGYTF.

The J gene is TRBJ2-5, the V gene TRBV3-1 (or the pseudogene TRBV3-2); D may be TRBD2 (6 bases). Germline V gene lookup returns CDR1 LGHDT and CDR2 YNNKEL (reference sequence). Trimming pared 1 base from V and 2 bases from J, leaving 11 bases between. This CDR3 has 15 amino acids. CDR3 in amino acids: CASSQGTKRQETQYF. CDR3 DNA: TGTGCCAGCAGCCAAGGGACTAAGCGGCAAGAGACCCAGTACTTC.

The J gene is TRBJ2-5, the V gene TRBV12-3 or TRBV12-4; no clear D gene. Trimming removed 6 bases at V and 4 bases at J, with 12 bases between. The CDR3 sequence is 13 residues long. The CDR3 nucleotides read TGTGCCAGCAGCCCCCCTGGGCCAGAGACCCAGTACTTC. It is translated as CASSPPGPETQYF.

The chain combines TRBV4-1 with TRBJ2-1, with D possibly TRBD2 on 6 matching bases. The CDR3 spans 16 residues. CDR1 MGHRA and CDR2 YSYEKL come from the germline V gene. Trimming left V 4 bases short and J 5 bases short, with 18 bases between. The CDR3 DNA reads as TGCGCCAGCAGCCTTCGGAGGGATTACAATAACAATGAGCAGTTCTTC. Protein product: CASSLRRDYNNNEQFF.

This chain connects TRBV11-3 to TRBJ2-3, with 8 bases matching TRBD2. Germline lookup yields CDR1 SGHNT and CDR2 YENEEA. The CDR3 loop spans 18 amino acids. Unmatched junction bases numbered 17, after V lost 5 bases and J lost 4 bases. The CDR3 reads CASSLPGLDSSRPDTQYF. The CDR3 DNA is TGTGCCAGCAGCCTCCCGGGACTAGATTCCTCGCGCCCAGATACGCAGTATTTT.

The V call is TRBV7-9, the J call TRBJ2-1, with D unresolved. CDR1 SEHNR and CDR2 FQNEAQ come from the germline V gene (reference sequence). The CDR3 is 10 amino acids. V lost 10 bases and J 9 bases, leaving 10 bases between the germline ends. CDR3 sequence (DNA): TGTGCCACCGCGGCCCCTGAGCAGTTCTTC. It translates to CATAAPEQFF.

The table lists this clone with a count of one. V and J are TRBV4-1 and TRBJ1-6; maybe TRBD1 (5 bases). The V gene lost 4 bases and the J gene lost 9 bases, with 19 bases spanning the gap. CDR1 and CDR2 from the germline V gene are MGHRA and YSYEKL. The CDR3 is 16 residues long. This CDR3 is CASSPIAGGLGSPLHF. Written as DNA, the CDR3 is TGCGCCAGCAGCCCAATCGCGGGGGGTCTTGGTTCACCCCTCCACTTT.

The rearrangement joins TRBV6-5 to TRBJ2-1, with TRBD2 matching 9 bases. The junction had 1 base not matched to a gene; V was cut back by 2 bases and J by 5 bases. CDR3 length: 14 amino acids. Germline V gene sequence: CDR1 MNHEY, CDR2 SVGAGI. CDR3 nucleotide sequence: TGTGCCAGCAGTTACGGGACTAGCCACAATGAGCAGTTCTTC. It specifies CASSYGTSHNEQFF.

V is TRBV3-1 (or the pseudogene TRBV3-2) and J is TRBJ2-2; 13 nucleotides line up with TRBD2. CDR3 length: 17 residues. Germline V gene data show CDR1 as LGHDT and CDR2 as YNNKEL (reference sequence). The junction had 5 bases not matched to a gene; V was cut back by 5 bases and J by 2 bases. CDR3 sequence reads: CASSAWTSGGNTGELFF. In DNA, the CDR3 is TGTGCCAGCAGCGCTTGGACTAGCGGGGGTAACACCGGGGAGCTGTTTTTT.

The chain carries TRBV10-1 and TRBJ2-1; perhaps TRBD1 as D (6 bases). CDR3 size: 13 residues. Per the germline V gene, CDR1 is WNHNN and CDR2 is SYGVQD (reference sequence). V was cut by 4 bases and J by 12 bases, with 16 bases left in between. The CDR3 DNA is TGCGCCAGCAGTGCCGGGGACATCGTAGGGCAGTTCTTC. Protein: CASSAGDIVGQFF.

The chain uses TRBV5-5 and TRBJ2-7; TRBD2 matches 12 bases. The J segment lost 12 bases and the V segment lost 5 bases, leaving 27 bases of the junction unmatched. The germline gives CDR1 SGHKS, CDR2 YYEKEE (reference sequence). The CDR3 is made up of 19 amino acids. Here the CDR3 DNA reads TGTGCCAGCAGTTCTACCGGGGGAGATAAACTAGCGGGAGGTAAGGTGTCGTACTTC. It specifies CASSSTGGDKLAGGKVSYF.

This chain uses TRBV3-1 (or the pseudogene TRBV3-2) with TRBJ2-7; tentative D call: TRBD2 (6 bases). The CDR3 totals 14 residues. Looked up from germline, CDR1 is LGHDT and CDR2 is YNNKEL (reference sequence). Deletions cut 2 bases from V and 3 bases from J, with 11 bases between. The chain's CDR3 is CASSQPGTYYEQYF. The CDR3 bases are TGTGCCAGCAGCCAACCTGGGACTTACTACGAGCAGTACTTC.

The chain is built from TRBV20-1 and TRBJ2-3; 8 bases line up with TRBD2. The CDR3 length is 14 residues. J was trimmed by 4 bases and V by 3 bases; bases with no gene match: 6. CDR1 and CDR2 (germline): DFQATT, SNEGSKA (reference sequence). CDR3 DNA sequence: TGCAGTGCTAGTCTTGCGGGGGGTGCAGATACGCAGTATTTT. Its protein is CSASLAGGADTQYF.

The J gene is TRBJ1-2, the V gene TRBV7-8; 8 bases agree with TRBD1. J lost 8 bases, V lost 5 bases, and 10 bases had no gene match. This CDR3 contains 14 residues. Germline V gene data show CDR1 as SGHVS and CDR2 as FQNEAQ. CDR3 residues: CASSQNYRGEGYTF. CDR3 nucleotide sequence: TGTGCCAGCAGCCAAAACTACAGGGGGGAGGGCTACACCTTC.

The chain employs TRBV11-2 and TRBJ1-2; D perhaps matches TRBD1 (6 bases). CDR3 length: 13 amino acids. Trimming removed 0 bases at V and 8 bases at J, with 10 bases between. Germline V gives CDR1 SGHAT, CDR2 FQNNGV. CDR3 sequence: CASSLDSGVGYTF. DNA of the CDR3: TGTGCCAGCAGCTTAGATTCAGGGGTCGGCTACACCTTC.

CDR3 DNA: TGTGCCAGCTCACCGGGACAGGGAGTATCACCCCTCCACTTT. It translates to CASSPGQGVSPLHF. This chain links TRBV18 with TRBJ1-6; 9 positions agree with TRBD1. V lost 3 bases, J lost 10 bases, and 4 bases stayed unmatched. Germline loops: CDR1 KGHSH, CDR2 LQKENI. The CDR3 runs 14 residues.

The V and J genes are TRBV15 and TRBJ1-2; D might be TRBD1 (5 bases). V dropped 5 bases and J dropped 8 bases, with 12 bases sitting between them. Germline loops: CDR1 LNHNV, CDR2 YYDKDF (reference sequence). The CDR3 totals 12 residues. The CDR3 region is CATSRDFTGYTF. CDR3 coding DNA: TGTGCCACCAGCCGGGACTTCACGGGCTACACCTTC.

The CDR3 nucleotides are TGTGCCAGCAGCCAAGTGACAGTAGGGTACGAGCAGTACTTC. This codes for CASSQVTVGYEQYF. This chain uses TRBV3-1 (or the pseudogene TRBV3-2) with TRBJ2-7, with D possibly being TRBD1 (5 bases). Trimming removed 1 base from V and 4 bases from J, with 11 bases in between. Germline V lookup: CDR1 LGHDT, CDR2 YNNKEL (reference sequence). The CDR3 consists of 14 residues.

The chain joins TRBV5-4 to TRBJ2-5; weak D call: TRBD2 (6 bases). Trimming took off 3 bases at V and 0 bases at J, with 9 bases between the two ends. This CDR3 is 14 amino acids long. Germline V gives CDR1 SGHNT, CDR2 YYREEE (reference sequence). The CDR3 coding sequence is TGTGCCAGCAGCTGGGGGGAGTACCAAGAGACCCAGTACTTC. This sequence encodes CASSWGEYQETQYF. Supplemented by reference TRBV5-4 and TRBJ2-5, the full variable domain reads ETGVTQSPTHLIKTRGQQVTLRCSSQSGHNTVSWYQQALGQGPQFIFQYYREEENGRGNFPPRFSGLQFPNYSSELNVNALELDDSALYLCASSWGEYQETQYFGPGTRLLVL.

The CDR3 reads CSVRTGGNSPLHF. The DNA for the CDR3 is TGCAGCGTGAGGACAGGGGGGAATTCACCCCTCCACTTT. This rearrangement joins TRBV29-1 to TRBJ1-6; TRBD1 matches 10 bases. The CDR3 spans 13 residues. Germline values: CDR1 SQVTM, CDR2 ANQGSEA. After removal of 6 bases from V and 7 bases from J, the junction contained 3 bases not matched to a gene.

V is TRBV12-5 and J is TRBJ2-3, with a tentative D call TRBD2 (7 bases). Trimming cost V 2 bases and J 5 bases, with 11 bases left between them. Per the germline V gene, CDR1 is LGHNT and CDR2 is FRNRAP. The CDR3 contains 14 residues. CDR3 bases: TGTGCTAGTGGTTTGTCAGGGGAGGGAGATACGCAGTATTTT. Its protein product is CASGLSGEGDTQYF.

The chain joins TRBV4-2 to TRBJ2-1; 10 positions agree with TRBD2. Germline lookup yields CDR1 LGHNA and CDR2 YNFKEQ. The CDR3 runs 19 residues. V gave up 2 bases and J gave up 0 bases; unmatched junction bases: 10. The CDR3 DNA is TGTGCCAGCAGCCAACGTGGAGCGGGGGGGCCCACCTCCTACAATGAGCAGTTCTTC. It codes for CASSQRGAGGPTSYNEQFF.